This entry describes one T cell receptor (beta chain). The data belong to a study of blood T cell repertoires in COVID-19. Background on the study: Sites across the United States, Italy and Spain contributed samples from acute and convalescent COVID-19. The analysed material was cDNA or gDNA that came from T cells, B-cell-depleted T cells, or PBMCs.

The length of the CDR3 is 12 residues. V lost 8 bases and J lost 4; bases outside the gene matches: 3. CDR1 is SGHVS, CDR2 FQNEAQ, per germline. Original handling: Estimation of nucleated cell counts relied on the amplification of reference gene primers. The method was immunoSEQ multiplex PCR; TCRdb's version includes in-frame clones alone and lacks a portion of them. V and J calls and clone size are copied from that table; D and trimming were computed from the DNA. Here the sample spans tens of thousands of clones, around four fifths being singletons. Sequencing was performed on peripheral blood. The V and J genes are TRBV7-8 and TRBJ2-7, with 9 nucleotides matching TRBD1. This TCR derives from an elderly woman with active or convalescent COVID-19. CDR3: CASRDRAYEQYF. CDR3 DNA sequence: TGTGCCAGCCGGGACAGGGCTTACGAGCAGTACTTC.